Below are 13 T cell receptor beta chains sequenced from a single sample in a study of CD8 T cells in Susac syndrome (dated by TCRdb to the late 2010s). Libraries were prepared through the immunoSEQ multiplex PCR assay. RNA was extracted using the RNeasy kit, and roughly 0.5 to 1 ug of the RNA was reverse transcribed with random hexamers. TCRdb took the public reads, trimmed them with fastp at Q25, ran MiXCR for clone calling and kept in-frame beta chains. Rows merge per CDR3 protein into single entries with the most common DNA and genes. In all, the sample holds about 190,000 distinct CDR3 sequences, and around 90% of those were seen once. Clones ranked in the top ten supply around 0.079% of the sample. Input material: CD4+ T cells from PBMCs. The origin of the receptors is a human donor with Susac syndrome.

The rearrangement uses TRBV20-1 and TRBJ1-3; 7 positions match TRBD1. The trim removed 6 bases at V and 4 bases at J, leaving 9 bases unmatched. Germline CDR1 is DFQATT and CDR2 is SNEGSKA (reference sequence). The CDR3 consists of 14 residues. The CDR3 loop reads CSADETGTGNTIYF. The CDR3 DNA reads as TGCAGTGCCGATGAGACAGGGACAGGAAACACCATATATTTT.

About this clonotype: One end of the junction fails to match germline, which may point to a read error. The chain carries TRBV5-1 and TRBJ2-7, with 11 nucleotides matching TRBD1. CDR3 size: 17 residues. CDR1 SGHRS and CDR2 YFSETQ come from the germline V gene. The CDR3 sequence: CASSLGWGTGGDYEQYF. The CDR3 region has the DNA TGCGCCAGCAGTTTGGGCTGGGGGACAGGGGGGGACTACGAGCAGTACTTC.

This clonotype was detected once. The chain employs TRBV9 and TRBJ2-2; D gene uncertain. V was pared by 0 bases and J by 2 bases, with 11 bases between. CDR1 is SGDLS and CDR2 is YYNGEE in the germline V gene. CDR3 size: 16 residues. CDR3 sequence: CASSVEVRINTGELFF. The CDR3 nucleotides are TGTGCCAGCAGCGTAGAAGTCCGGATCAACACCGGGGAGCTGTTTTTT.

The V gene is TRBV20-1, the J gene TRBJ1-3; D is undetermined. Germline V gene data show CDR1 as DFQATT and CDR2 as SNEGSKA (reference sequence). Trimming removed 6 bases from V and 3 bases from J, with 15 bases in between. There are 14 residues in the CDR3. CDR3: CSAPRDASGNTIYF. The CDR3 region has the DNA TGCAGTGCGCCGAGGGATGCGAGTGGAAACACCATATATTTT.

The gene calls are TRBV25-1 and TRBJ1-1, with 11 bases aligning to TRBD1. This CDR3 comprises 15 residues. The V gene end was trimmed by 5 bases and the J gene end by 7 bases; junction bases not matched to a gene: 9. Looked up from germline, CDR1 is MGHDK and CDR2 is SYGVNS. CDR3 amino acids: CASSNTGQGAVEAFF. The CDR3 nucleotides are TGTGCCAGCAGTAATACAGGACAGGGGGCCGTTGAAGCTTTCTTT.

The CDR3 sequence is CASKLGGEGTEAFF. In nucleotides, the CDR3 is TGTGCCAGTAAGCTAGGGGGCGAGGGCACTGAAGCTTTCTTT. The chain recombines TRBV9 with TRBJ1-1, with 7 bases fitting TRBD1. J lost 4 bases, V lost 8 bases, and 11 bases had no gene match. Germline V lookup: CDR1 SGDLS, CDR2 YYNGEE. The CDR3 runs 14 residues.

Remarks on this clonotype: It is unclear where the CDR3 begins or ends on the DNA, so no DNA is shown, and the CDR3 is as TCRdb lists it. The CDR3 is CASSLVGGGTGEIRWYF. The chain is built from TRBV7-2 and TRBJ2-7; the D call of TRBD1 is as the table states it, not checked on the DNA. Germline CDR1 reads SGHTA; CDR2 reads FQGNSA. 17 amino acids form the CDR3, both terminal residues included.

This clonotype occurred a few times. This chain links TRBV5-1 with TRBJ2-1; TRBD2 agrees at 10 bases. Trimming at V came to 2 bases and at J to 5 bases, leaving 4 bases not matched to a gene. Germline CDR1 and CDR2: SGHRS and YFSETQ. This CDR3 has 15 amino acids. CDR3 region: CASSLRTSGDNEQFF. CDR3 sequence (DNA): TGCGCCAGCAGCTTACGGACTAGCGGCGACAATGAGCAGTTCTTC.

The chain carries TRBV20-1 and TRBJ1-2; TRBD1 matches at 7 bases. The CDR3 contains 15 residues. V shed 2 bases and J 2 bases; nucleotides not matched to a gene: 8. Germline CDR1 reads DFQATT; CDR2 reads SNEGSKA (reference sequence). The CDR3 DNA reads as TGCAGTGCTAGAACCCGGTCAGGGGGAAACTATGGCTACACCTTC. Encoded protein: CSARTRSGGNYGYTF.

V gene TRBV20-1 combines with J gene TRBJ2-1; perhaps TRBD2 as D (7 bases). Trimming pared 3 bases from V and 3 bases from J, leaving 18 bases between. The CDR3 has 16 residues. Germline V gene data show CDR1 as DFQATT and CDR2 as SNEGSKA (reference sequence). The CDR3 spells CSARGQSGEVYNEQFF. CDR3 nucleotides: TGCAGTGCTAGGGGACAAAGCGGGGAGGTCTACAATGAGCAGTTCTTC.

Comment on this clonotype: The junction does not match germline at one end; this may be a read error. CDR3 loop: CASSLTGDYEQYF. Here the CDR3 DNA reads TGTGCTAGCAGCTTAACTGGGGATTACGAGCAGTACTTC. V usage is TRBV7-7 and J usage is TRBJ2-7; D is unresolved. The germline CDR1 and CDR2 sequences are SSHAT and FNYEAQ (reference sequence). The CDR3 extends over 13 amino acids.

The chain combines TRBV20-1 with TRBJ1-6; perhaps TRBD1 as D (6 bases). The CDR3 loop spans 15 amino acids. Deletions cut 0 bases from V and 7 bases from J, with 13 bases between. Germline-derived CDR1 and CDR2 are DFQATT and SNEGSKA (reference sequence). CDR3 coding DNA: TGCAGTGCTAGAGAGGGCGGGACACAGAATTCACCCCTCCACTTT. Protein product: CSAREGGTQNSPLHF.

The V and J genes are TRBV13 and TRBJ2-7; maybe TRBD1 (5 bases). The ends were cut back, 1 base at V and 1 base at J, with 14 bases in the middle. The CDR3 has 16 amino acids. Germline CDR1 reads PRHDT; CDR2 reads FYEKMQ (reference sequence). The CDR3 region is CASSLAFKGISYEQYF. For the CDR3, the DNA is TGTGCCAGCAGCTTAGCCTTTAAGGGGATTTCCTACGAGCAGTACTTC.